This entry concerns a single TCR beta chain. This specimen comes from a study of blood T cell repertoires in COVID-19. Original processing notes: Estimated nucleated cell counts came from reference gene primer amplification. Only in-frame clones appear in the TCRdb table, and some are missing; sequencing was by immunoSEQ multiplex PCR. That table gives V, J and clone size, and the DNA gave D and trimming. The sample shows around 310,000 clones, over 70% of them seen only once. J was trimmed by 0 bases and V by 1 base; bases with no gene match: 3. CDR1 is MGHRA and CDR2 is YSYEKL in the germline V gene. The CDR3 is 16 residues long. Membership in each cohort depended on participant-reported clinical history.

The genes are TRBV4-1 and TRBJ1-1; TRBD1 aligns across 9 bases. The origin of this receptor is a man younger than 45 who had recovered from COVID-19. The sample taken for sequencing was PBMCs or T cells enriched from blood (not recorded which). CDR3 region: CASSQGTGVVNTEAFF. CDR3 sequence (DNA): TGCGCCAGCAGCCAAGGGACAGGGGTGGTGAACACTGAAGCTTTCTTT.